What follows is one TCR beta chain and its context. Its antigen is currently unknown. The data originate from a study of cytomegalovirus exposure and HLA in healthy donors. Study-level findings and limits: Per a later analysis, roughly 17,000 TCR beta sequences showed association with HLA alleles at 0.05 false discovery rate. Listed as cytomegalovirus-associated were approximately 160 TCR beta chains.

V lost 1 base and J lost 7; bases outside the gene matches: 10. CDR1 is SGHVS and CDR2 is FQNEAQ in the germline V gene. The CDR3 contains 16 residues. The PCR employed 60 Vbeta primers together with 13 Jbeta primers. Sequenced by immunoSEQ multiplex PCR; TCRdb stores in-frame clones only, minus some. The table counts under 95,000 clones; about 0.6% lies in the top ten. The chain couples TRBV7-8 to TRBJ2-4; 7 bases fit TRBD2. This receptor was identified in a man aged 50 to 60 in good health and CMV-seronegative. Sequences were obtained from PBMCs. The CDR3 protein is CASSLGPPGRGNIQYF. The CDR3 nucleotides are TGTGCCAGCAGCTTAGGCCCCCCCGGGCGGGGGAACATTCAGTACTTC.